The T cell receptor beta chain described here comes from a study of human T cells and chemical hapten exposure. Study as a whole: Throughout the approximately 24-week study, diphenylcyclopropenone was applied weekly to the patients' scalps. Patches that contained 0.01% DPC were applied to the upper back and read at 6 days.

MiXCR, applied by TCRdb to the RACE reads, yields one record per CDR3 protein. This table holds approximately 350,000 distinct CDR3 sequences, around 6% found once. Concerning this clonotype itself: As yet, its antigen is unknown.

Time point here: patch test 2, 6 weeks after DPC sensitization. As for treatment: therapeutic diphenylcyclopropenone sensitization with weekly scalp DPC. Study results and caveats: TCRs above 1 in 1000 frequency stayed constant with DPC sensitization. Expanded TCRs grouped into significantly more large CDR3 similarity clusters than controls produced.

Trimming left V 3 bases short and J 7 bases short, with 6 bases between. Germline V lookup: CDR1 SEHNR, CDR2 FQNEAQ (reference sequence). The CDR3 runs to 11 residues. This TCR was recovered from a woman under 30 with alopecia areata. Some clones in this sample may be carry-over from other donors' samples. Sequenced here: whole blood, sampled in connection with sensitization to the hapten diphenylcyclopropenone (DPC). The chain combines TRBV7-9 with TRBJ2-5; D remains ambiguous. The CDR3 region is CASSLERTQYF. The CDR3 bases are TGTGCCAGCAGCTTGGAGAGGACCCAGTACTTC.